This T cell receptor (beta chain) was recorded in a study of blood T cell repertoires in COVID-19. Here immunoSEQ multiplex PCR was the method, and the copy in TCRdb shows in-frame clones only, minus some. The sample includes 650,000 to 800,000 clones, approximately 90% seen only once; the top ten take about 0.24%. The CDR3 length is 14 residues. Germline V gene data show CDR1 as LGHNT and CDR2 as FRNRAP. The V segment lost 2 bases and the J segment 4 bases; nucleotides outside the gene matches: 3. The V gene is TRBV12-5, the J gene TRBJ1-1; 8 nucleotides agree with TRBD1. The receptor was isolated from a woman in her late teens or twenties with acute or convalescent COVID-19. The sequenced sample was peripheral blood. DNA for the CDR3: TGTGCTAGTGGTTTGCCAACAGGGGGCACTGAAGCTTTCTTT. This gives the protein CASGLPTGGTEAFF.